The source of this TCR beta chain is a study of T cells in Graves' hyperthyroidism and ophthalmopathy. RNA transcripts gave rise to amplified TCR beta CDR3 regions. HTBI primers were used for first-round RT-PCR of the TCR CDR3. MiXCR was run by TCRdb on the multiplex PCR reads, yielding one entry per CDR3 protein. The sample has some 510,000 distinct CDR3 sequences; around 21% are singletons. Details on this clonotype: At one boundary the junction diverges from the germline segment, which might be a read error.

Calling Graves' hyperthyroidism stable meant ophthalmopathy did not progress within 18 months. Patients aged 18 to 65 had newly diagnosed hyperthyroidism of under 2 months' duration. It was uncontrolled infection, other autoimmune disease, pregnancy or lactation that excluded patients. Germline lookup yields CDR1 MNHEY and CDR2 SVGAGI. The CDR3 runs 15 residues. The origin of this receptor is a man between 18 and 35 years old with Graves' hyperthyroidism. Sequenced input: blood. V and J are TRBV6-5 and TRBJ1-1; no reliable D call. DNA of the CDR3: TGTGCCAGCAGTTACTCCCGGACGGTCCGAACTGAAGCCTTCTTT. This encodes CASSYSRTVRTEAFF.